The T cell receptor (beta chain) under discussion was sequenced for a study of technical replicates of blood from several donors. V shed 7 bases, J shed 2 bases, and the junction held 6 bases outside the gene matches. Germline assignment: CDR1 MNHNY and CDR2 SVGAGI (reference sequence). There are 14 residues in the CDR3. Sequenced by immunoSEQ multiplex PCR; TCRdb stores in-frame clones only, minus some. The sample has approximately 75,000 clones; approximately 94% are singletons. This receptor was obtained from a human donor in good health. Sequencing was performed on T cells isolated from PBMCs. The chain recombines TRBV6-6 with TRBJ2-7; 9 bases align to TRBD2. CDR3 protein: CASIPTSGAYEQYF. CDR3 nucleotides: TGTGCCAGCATCCCGACTAGCGGAGCCTACGAGCAGTACTTC.